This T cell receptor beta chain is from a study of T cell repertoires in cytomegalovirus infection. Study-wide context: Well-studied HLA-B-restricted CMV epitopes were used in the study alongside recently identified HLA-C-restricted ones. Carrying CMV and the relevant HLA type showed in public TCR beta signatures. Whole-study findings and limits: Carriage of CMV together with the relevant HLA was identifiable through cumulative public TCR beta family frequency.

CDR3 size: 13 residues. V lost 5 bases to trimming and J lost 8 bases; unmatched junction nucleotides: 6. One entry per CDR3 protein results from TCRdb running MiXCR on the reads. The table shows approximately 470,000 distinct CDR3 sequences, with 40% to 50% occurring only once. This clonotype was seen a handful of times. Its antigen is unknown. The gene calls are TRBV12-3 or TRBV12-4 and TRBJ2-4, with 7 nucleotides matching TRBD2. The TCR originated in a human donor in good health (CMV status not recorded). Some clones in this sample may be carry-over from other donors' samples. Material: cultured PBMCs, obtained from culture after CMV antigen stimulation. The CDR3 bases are TGTGCCAGCAGTCCTAGCGGTGTATACATTCAGTACTTC. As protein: CASSPSGVYIQYF.